Listed here are 26 T cell receptor beta chains from one sample, sequenced in a study of T-cell memory formation after mild COVID-19. TCRdb ran MiXCR on the 5' RACE reads and lists one entry per CDR3 protein. Of 400,000 or so distinct CDR3 sequences in the sample, around a fifth were seen once. The sequenced sample consisted of PBMCs or a T cell subset sorted from them (not recorded which). Receptor source: an adult woman who had mild COVID-19 (a few samples of this study predate the infection). Cell type and time point are not known.

This clonotype was observed many times. The V call is TRBV7-9, the J call TRBJ2-1; D gene ambiguous. CDR1 SEHNR and CDR2 FQNEAQ come from the germline V gene (reference sequence). This CDR3 contains 10 residues. Trimming removed 2 bases from V and 8 bases from J, with 1 base in between. The CDR3: CASSLHEQFF. CDR3 bases: TGTGCCAGCAGCTTACATGAGCAGTTCTTC.

The V call is TRBV5-1, the J call TRBJ2-1; D is unresolved. The CDR3 runs to 15 residues. Germline V gene sequence: CDR1 SGHRS, CDR2 YFSETQ. V was cut by 4 bases and J by 7 bases, with 18 bases left in between. DNA of the CDR3: TGCGCCAGCAGCGCGAACCAGGACGCGGTAAATGAGCAGTTCTTC. Translated, it gives CASSANQDAVNEQFF.

This clonotype was picked up a small number of times. V and J are TRBV12-3 or TRBV12-4 and TRBJ1-5; D gene uncertain. V lost 10 bases, J lost 0 bases, and 16 bases lay in between. This CDR3 is 15 amino acids long. The CDR3 DNA reads TGTGCCAACCAAAGGGCGTTTTATAGCAATCAGCCCCAGCATTTT. It encodes CANQRAFYSNQPQHF.

On this clonotype: Mismatch with germline at one junction end may stem from a read error. The chain is built from TRBV4-2 and TRBJ2-7, with D possibly matching TRBD2 (7 bases). Germline V lookup: CDR1 LGHNA, CDR2 YNFKEQ. This CDR3 contains 17 residues. In nucleotides, the CDR3 is TGTGACAGCAGCCAAGACACCCTAGGGGGGGTGTTTGGTGAGCAGTACTTC. It codes for CDSSQDTLGGVFGEQYF.

The chain is built from TRBV7-8 and TRBJ2-5; the D is unclear. The CDR3 is 14 amino acids. V lost 2 bases and J 5 bases, leaving 12 bases between the germline ends. Looked up from germline, CDR1 is SGHVS and CDR2 is FQNEAQ. In nucleotides, the CDR3 is TGTGCCAGCAGCTTAATGGGTAGAAGGGAGACCCAGTACTTC. Its translation is CASSLMGRRETQYF.

The chain couples TRBV27 to TRBJ2-6; possibly TRBD1 for D (6 bases). This CDR3 is built from 19 residues. Germline CDR1 is MNHEY and CDR2 is SMNVEV (reference sequence). The V end lost 0 bases, the J end lost 4 bases, and 19 bases lay between the germline ends. CDR3 residues: CASSLSVVRGPRGANVLTF. The CDR3 DNA reads TGTGCCAGCAGTTTATCAGTTGTCAGGGGACCTAGGGGGGCCAACGTCCTGACTTTC.

This clonotype appeared many times. The V gene is TRBV7-2, the J gene TRBJ2-3; D may be TRBD2 (6 bases). The V gene lost 7 bases and the J gene lost 1 base, with 12 bases spanning the gap. The germline gives CDR1 SGHTA, CDR2 FQGNSA. CDR3 length: 14 amino acids. For the CDR3, the DNA is TGTGCCAGCAACCAGTTAGCGGGCACAGATACGCAGTATTTT. Encoded protein: CASNQLAGTDTQYF.

This clonotype was detected only a few times. J is TRBJ2-7 and V is TRBV6-6; possibly TRBD1 for D (5 bases). Between the trimmed V and J ends, which lost 6 bases and 4 bases, there was a span of 13 bases. Germline CDR1 and CDR2: MNHNY and SVGAGI (reference sequence). The length of the CDR3 is 13 residues. This chain's CDR3 is CASSDTGVYEQYF. The DNA for the CDR3 is TGTGCCAGCAGCGATACAGGAGTTTACGAGCAGTACTTC.

The genes are TRBV25-1 and TRBJ2-5, with D perhaps matching TRBD1 (6 bases). This CDR3 contains 14 residues. The germline V gene has CDR1 MGHDK and CDR2 SYGVNS. Trimming shortened V by 2 bases and J by 0 bases, and 7 bases separated the two germline ends. The CDR3 nucleotides are TGTGCCAGCAGTGAACAGGGGTACCAAGAGACCCAGTACTTC. Translated: CASSEQGYQETQYF.

This clonotype has a single count. The junction departs from germline at one end; a sequencing error may be responsible. The V and J genes are TRBV19 and TRBJ1-2; 12 nucleotides agree with TRBD1. The CDR3 covers 13 residues. The germline V gene has CDR1 LNHDA and CDR2 SQIVND (reference sequence). The CDR3 DNA sequence: TGTGCCAGCCAGGCAAGGGGACAGGGGGCTTTCCACTTC. This codes for CASQARGQGAFHF.

This sequence joins TRBV6-5 and TRBJ1-1; D is undetermined. The V and J ends lost 3 bases and 2 bases respectively, with 13 bases between them. Germline lookup yields CDR1 MNHEY and CDR2 SVGAGI. The CDR3 is 15 amino acids. This CDR3 reads CASSYQALPNTEAFF. The CDR3 DNA sequence: TGTGCCAGCAGTTATCAGGCTCTCCCCAACACTGAAGCTTTCTTT.

This chain connects TRBV27 to TRBJ1-1; no firm D call. This CDR3 region has 15 residues. Germline V gene sequence: CDR1 MNHEY, CDR2 SMNVEV (reference sequence). Trimming removed 5 bases from V and 1 base from J, with 14 bases in between. DNA of the CDR3: TGTGCCAGCAGTCCCCGACGGACTAAGAACACTGAAGCTTTCTTT. It codes for CASSPRRTKNTEAFF.

The rearrangement joins TRBV7-2 to TRBJ2-7, with TRBD2 as a possible D gene (5 bases). With 4 bases removed from V and 1 base from J, the gap between germline ends came to 14 bases. The CDR3 length is 15 residues. The germline V gene encodes CDR1 SGHTA and CDR2 FQGNSA. The CDR3 nucleotides are TGTGCCAGCAGCTCCCAGCCTAGGGAGTCCTACGAGCAGTACTTC. Residues: CASSSQPRESYEQYF.

The V call is TRBV4-2, the J call TRBJ2-7, with D uncertain. This CDR3 comprises 13 residues. Per the germline V gene, CDR1 is LGHNA and CDR2 is YNFKEQ. Trimming took 0 bases from V and 2 from J, leaving 5 bases between them. The CDR3 DNA sequence: TGTGCCAGCAGCCAAGATCAGCCCTACGAGCAGTACTTC. It specifies CASSQDQPYEQYF.

This clonotype showed up many times. V gene TRBV7-9 combines with J gene TRBJ2-3; D is unclear. Germline assignment: CDR1 SEHNR and CDR2 FQNEAQ (reference sequence). V lost 5 bases and J 2 bases, leaving 14 bases between the germline ends. The CDR3 has 15 residues. In DNA form, the CDR3 reads TGTGCCAGCAGCCTGGGCAGGATCGACACAGATACGCAGTATTTT. Protein sequence: CASSLGRIDTDTQYF.

The chain joins TRBV4-2 to TRBJ2-3; 8 nucleotides line up with TRBD2. The CDR3 is 12 amino acids. Germline lookup yields CDR1 LGHNA and CDR2 YNFKEQ. V was pared by 5 bases and J by 14 bases, with 9 bases of the junction left unmatched. The CDR3 DNA reads as TGTGCCAGCAGCACACCGGGGGGGGCTCGGTATTTT. As protein: CASSTPGGARYF.

As for this clonotype: The DNA is left out, because the CDR3 cannot be placed on it with certainty; the CDR3 is given as TCRdb lists it. J is TRBJ2-2 and V is TRBV7-3. 14 amino acids form the CDR3, both terminal residues included. Looked up from germline, CDR1 is SGHTA and CDR2 is FQGTGA. CDR3 amino acids: CASSLDFFGGAVFF.

This clonotype was counted only a few times. CDR3: CASSLGTGGAGTEAFF. The CDR3 nucleotides read TGTGCCAGCAGCCTTGGGACAGGGGGCGCCGGCACTGAAGCTTTCTTT. The genes are TRBV7-8 and TRBJ1-1, with 12 bases fitting TRBD1. CDR3 length: 16 amino acids. Germline CDR1 is SGHVS and CDR2 is FQNEAQ. Losses at the gene ends were 5 bases for V and 4 bases for J; bases not matched to a gene: 8.

This clonotype was observed a single time. V and J are TRBV12-3 or TRBV12-4 and TRBJ1-2; D is undetermined. The length of the CDR3 is 14 residues. V gave up 6 bases and J gave up 8 bases, with 19 bases separating them. CDR3 loop: CASRPDPTGRGYTF. The CDR3, as DNA: TGTGCCAGCAGACCCGACCCGACTGGCCGAGGCTACACCTTC.

The sample holds a few counts of this clonotype. J is TRBJ1-2 and V is TRBV6-5; no firm D call. CDR3 length equals 13 residues. The germline CDR1 and CDR2 sequences are MNHEY and SVGAGI. V was shortened by 6 bases and J by 3 bases, with 11 bases between the two germline ends. CDR3 sequence reads: CASRPNWDYGYTF. CDR3 in DNA: TGTGCCAGCAGACCTAATTGGGACTATGGCTACACCTTC.

At least ten counts were recorded for this clonotype. The genes are TRBV24-1 and TRBJ2-3; no firm D call. Germline V gives CDR1 KGHDR, CDR2 SFDVKD. The CDR3 extends over 13 amino acids. V lost 4 bases and J 2 bases, leaving 6 bases between the germline ends. CDR3 loop: CATSEENTDTQYF. The CDR3 DNA sequence: TGTGCCACCAGTGAGGAAAACACAGATACGCAGTATTTT.

This clonotype was seen repeatedly, ten times or more. V gene TRBV24-1 combines with J gene TRBJ2-1; D could derive from TRBD1 or TRBD2 (5 bases each). V dropped 3 bases and J dropped 2 bases, with 13 bases sitting between them. This CDR3 has 16 amino acids. CDR1 and CDR2 from the germline V gene are KGHDR and SFDVKD. CDR3 region: CATSDLPSGPYNEQFF. CDR3 sequence (DNA): TGTGCCACCAGTGATCTCCCCTCGGGGCCCTACAATGAGCAGTTCTTC.

This clonotype came up a few times. The CDR3 reads CATSDPYLGSGGYTF. CDR3 nucleotides: TGTGCCACCAGTGATCCATACCTGGGTAGTGGGGGCTACACCTTC. This chain joins TRBV24-1 and TRBJ1-2; D is undetermined. The CDR3 is 15 amino acids. The germline V and J ends were trimmed by 3 bases and 8 bases, with 18 bases remaining between them. CDR1 and CDR2 (germline): KGHDR, SFDVKD.

This CDR3 reads CSASSGTENTEAFF. In DNA, the CDR3 is TGCAGTGCTAGTTCCGGGACGGAGAACACTGAAGCTTTCTTT. The chain joins TRBV20-1 to TRBJ1-1; TRBD1 might be the D (5 bases). Deletions cut 3 bases from V and 1 base from J, with 12 bases between. The CDR3 spans 14 residues. Germline lookup yields CDR1 DFQATT and CDR2 SNEGSKA (reference sequence).

J is TRBJ2-7 and V is TRBV12-3 or TRBV12-4; 9 bases agree with TRBD2. The CDR3 sequence is 14 residues long. The V and J ends lost 4 bases and 1 base, in that order; junction bases with no gene match: 2. In DNA, the CDR3 is TGTGCCAGCAGTTCTAGCGGGATTTCCTACGAGCAGTACTTC. Its protein product is CASSSSGISYEQYF.

This clonotype has just a few counts. The chain joins TRBV5-1 to TRBJ2-7; 8 nucleotides match TRBD2. This CDR3 region has 16 residues. V trimming: 0 bases; J trimming: 4 bases; junction bases outside the gene matches: 9. CDR1 and CDR2 from the germline V gene are SGHRS and YFSETQ. The chain's CDR3 is CASSLEVAGTLYEQYF. For the CDR3, the DNA is TGCGCCAGCAGCTTGGAGGTAGCGGGAACTCTTTACGAGCAGTACTTC.